The text below deals with one TCR beta chain. This sample is drawn from a study of blood T cell repertoires in COVID-19. The CDR3 contains 13 residues. The germline V gene encodes CDR1 SGHAT and CDR2 FQNNGV. Trimming cost V 2 bases and J 5 bases, with 10 bases left between them. Here immunoSEQ multiplex PCR was the method, and the copy in TCRdb shows in-frame clones only, minus some. The sample has 200,000 or so clones; roughly 80% are singletons. The chain carries TRBV11-2 and TRBJ2-7; D is ambiguous. Sequenced input: peripheral blood. This sequence was found in a woman of 80 years or more with COVID-19, enrolled during active disease. The CDR3 loop is CASSLIAVHEQYF. In DNA form, the CDR3 reads TGTGCCAGCAGCTTAATCGCGGTCCACGAGCAGTACTTC.